The present TCR beta chain was sequenced within a study of blood T cell repertoires in COVID-19. The V and J ends lost 3 bases and 5 bases, in that order; junction bases with no gene match: 6. This CDR3 comprises 15 residues. Germline V CDR1 and CDR2: SEHNR, FQNEAQ (reference sequence). The assay was immunoSEQ multiplex PCR, and TCRdb's table has in-frame clones only and misses some. The sample shows about 210,000 clones, roughly 85% of them seen only once. This receptor was obtained from an older woman with COVID-19, enrolled during active disease. The sequenced sample was peripheral blood. The chain is built from TRBV7-9 and TRBJ2-7, with TRBD1 identical over 11 bases. CDR3 sequence reads: CASSLPGQGVHEQYF. In nucleotides, the CDR3 is TGTGCCAGCAGCTTGCCGGGACAGGGGGTTCACGAGCAGTACTTC.